These 9 T cell receptor beta chains came from one sample sequenced in a study of identical twins. TCRdb recomputed calls from the 5' RACE reads with MiXCR, one row per CDR3 protein. The sample lists some 900,000 distinct CDR3 sequences, 9% to 15% occurring once. These records were also assigned to another study, of yellow fever vaccine responses in identical twins.

The specimen sequenced was PBMCs. These receptors all come from a woman aged 18-30 years in good health.

This clonotype was counted a few times. This chain joins TRBV6-4 and TRBJ2-1; 8 bases fit TRBD2. The CDR3 has 16 residues. The V segment lost 4 bases and the J segment 8 bases; nucleotides outside the gene matches: 13. Germline CDR1 MRHNA, CDR2 SNTAGT. CDR3 DNA: TGTGCCAGCAGTGCAACATTCAGCGGGGGAGGGGATGAGCAGTTCTTC. Its translation: CASSATFSGGGDEQFF.

V gene TRBV7-2 combines with J gene TRBJ2-1; D unresolved. Per the germline V gene, CDR1 is SGHTA and CDR2 is FQGNSA. The ends were cut back, 2 bases at V and 5 bases at J, with 7 bases in the middle. CDR3 length: 13 residues. The CDR3 DNA reads TGTGCCAGCAGCTTATACTTGAACAATGAGCAGTTCTTC. It encodes CASSLYLNNEQFF.

This clonotype came up many times. The J gene is TRBJ2-3, the V gene TRBV5-1; 12 nucleotides align to TRBD1. Germline trimming cut 1 base from V and 3 bases from J; bases unmatched to any gene: 3. Germline V gives CDR1 SGHRS, CDR2 YFSETQ. The CDR3 has 16 amino acids. The CDR3 sequence is CASSLQGQGATDTQYF. CDR3 sequence (DNA): TGCGCCAGCAGCTTGCAGGGACAGGGGGCTACAGATACGCAGTATTTT.

This clonotype showed up just a few times. V gene TRBV29-1 combines with J gene TRBJ2-2; TRBD2 agrees at 11 bases. The CDR3 has 14 residues. CDR1 and CDR2 (germline): SQVTM, ANQGSEA. The V and J ends lost 5 bases and 6 bases, in that order; junction bases with no gene match: 5. For the CDR3, the DNA is TGCAGCGTTCGACGTAGCGGGGGGGCCGGGGAGCTGTTTTTT. Its translation: CSVRRSGGAGELFF.

This sequence joins TRBV10-1 and TRBJ2-3; D call uncertain. This CDR3 comprises 16 residues. CDR1 WNHNN and CDR2 SYGVQD come from the germline V gene (reference sequence). With 2 bases removed from V and 6 bases from J, the gap between germline ends came to 18 bases. Written as DNA, the CDR3 is TGCGCCAGCAGTGAGCTGGGCCAGGCAGTAGGGGATACGCAGTATTTT. Protein sequence: CASSELGQAVGDTQYF.

The chain employs TRBV12-3 or TRBV12-4 and TRBJ2-1; D remains ambiguous. The CDR3 runs to 13 residues. V was shortened by 6 bases and J by 7 bases, with 13 bases between the two germline ends. CDR3 sequence reads: CASSPWAKNEQFF. CDR3 DNA sequence: TGTGCCAGCAGCCCGTGGGCCAAGAATGAGCAGTTCTTC.

J is TRBJ2-7 and V is TRBV9; possible D gene TRBD2, 6 bases. Germline-derived CDR1 and CDR2 are SGDLS and YYNGEE. This CDR3 comprises 15 residues. V lost 3 bases and J lost 2, with 15 bases in between. The CDR3 spells CASSASGLETYEQYF. CDR3 nucleotide sequence: TGTGCCAGCAGCGCATCGGGACTCGAAACCTACGAGCAGTACTTC.

This clonotype was counted between two and nine times. The V and J genes are TRBV2 and TRBJ2-4; TRBD2 agrees at 9 bases. Losses at the gene ends were 2 bases for V and 6 bases for J; bases not matched to a gene: 5. Germline loops: CDR1 SNHLY, CDR2 FYNNEI. The CDR3 has 15 amino acids. CDR3: CASSEIAGEGNIQYF. CDR3 sequence (DNA): TGTGCCAGCAGTGAAATAGCGGGAGAAGGAAACATTCAGTACTTC.

This clonotype has at least ten counts. The V gene is TRBV20-1, the J gene TRBJ2-7; D is unresolved. The V end was cut by 4 bases, the J end by 6 bases, with 10 bases between. Germline CDR1 reads DFQATT; CDR2 reads SNEGSKA (reference sequence). CDR3 length: 11 residues. The CDR3 DNA is TGCAGTGCTACGCTCGGGCTCGAGCAGTACTTC. Encoded protein: CSATLGLEQYF.